The 4 T cell receptor beta chains below were found in one sample sequenced in a study of blood T cells in healthy people across ages. A second about 6 to 12 cycle PCR used barcoded and J-beta primers. Using its own MiXCR run on the 5' RACE reads, TCRdb lists one record per CDR3 protein. The table has some 710,000 distinct CDR3 sequences, 22% seen once. Specimen: blood. These receptor sequences come from a man in his 70s in good health.

The chain is built from TRBV12-3 or TRBV12-4 and TRBJ2-3; TRBD2 matches at 11 bases. V shed 2 bases and J 5 bases; nucleotides not matched to a gene: 9. The CDR3 extends over 17 amino acids. The CDR3 protein is CASSLRPTSGGRDTQYF. The CDR3 bases are TGTGCCAGCAGTTTACGCCCAACTAGCGGGGGCAGAGATACGCAGTATTTT.

The gene calls are TRBV5-5 and TRBJ2-3; 8 bases match TRBD2. Germline V gene sequence: CDR1 SGHKS, CDR2 YYEKEE (reference sequence). V gave up 6 bases and J gave up 2 bases; unmatched junction bases: 8. The CDR3 covers 15 residues. The CDR3 coding sequence is TGTGCCAGCACACCGCGGCGGGGGGCCACAGATACGCAGTATTTT. Protein sequence: CASTPRRGATDTQYF. The full variable domain, in which reference TRBV5-5 and TRBJ2-3 provide the parts outside the CDR3, is DAGVTQSPTHLIKTRGQQVTLRCSPISGHKSVSWYQQVLGQGPQFIFQYYEKEERGRGNFPDRFSARQFPNYSSELNVNALLLGDSALYLCASTPRRGATDTQYFGPGTRLTVL.

This clonotype was seen only a few times. The rearrangement joins TRBV3-1 to TRBJ2-1; no clear D. Trimming shortened V by 4 bases and J by 3 bases, and 10 bases separated the two germline ends. The CDR3 covers 14 residues. Germline V gives CDR1 LGHDT, CDR2 YNNKEL (reference sequence). The chain's CDR3 is CASSPGPVYNEQFF. Here the CDR3 DNA reads TGTGCCAGCAGCCCAGGACCCGTCTACAATGAGCAGTTCTTC.

This clonotype was detected only a few times. This chain links TRBV20-1 with TRBJ2-7; the D is unclear. TRBJ2-1 matches the DNA end more closely, so the J call is doubtful. Germline CDR1 is DFQATT and CDR2 is SNEGSKA (reference sequence). The length of the CDR3 is 10 residues. This chain's CDR3 is CNVDGNEQFF. DNA for the CDR3: TGCAACGTTGACGGCAATGAGCAGTTCTTC.